This record looks at one T cell receptor beta chain sequence and its context. What it binds is not known. The data are from a study of shared clonotypes between healthy human individuals. Overall study context: Contributing individuals were two females and three males aged 18 to 49.

Produced via immunoSEQ multiplex PCR; TCRdb's table is partial and in-frame only. Of 2 million or so clones in the sample, 95% were seen once. General observations from the study: A few donors had 4% to 6.5% of their naive CD4 clonotypes in common. Even with large depth, rarefaction showed that sorted-subset sequencing was incomplete. The study generally estimated greater richness for naive than memory subsets.

CDR1 is LNHDA, CDR2 SQIVND, per germline (reference sequence). Trimming removed 4 bases from V and 0 bases from J, with 13 bases in between. The CDR3 sequence is 16 residues long. The source is a man aged 18-30 years in good health. The specimen sequenced was naive CD4+ T cells sorted from blood. Specified subset: CD45RA+ positively selected. V is TRBV19 and J is TRBJ1-3; D uncertain. The CDR3: CASSTRVSFSGNTIYF. The CDR3 bases are TGTGCCAGTAGTACCCGGGTCTCTTTCTCTGGAAACACCATATATTTT. Full variable domain (rest looked up from reference TRBV19 and TRBJ1-3): DGGITQSPKYLFRKEGQNVTLSCEQNLNHDAMYWYRQDPGQGLRLIYYSQIVNDFQKGDIAEGYSVSREKKESFPLTVTSAQKNPTAFYLCASSTRVSFSGNTIYFGEGSWLTVV.